This T cell receptor (beta chain) derives from a study of beta chain features in type 1 diabetes. The CDR3 is made up of 16 amino acids. CDR1 is SGDLS and CDR2 is YYNGEE in the germline V gene. The junction had 6 bases not matched to a gene; V was cut back by 0 bases and J by 1 base. Averaging roughly 110 mL, one heparinised blood draw was given by each donor. Study-level points and caveats: Shortening of TCRB CDR3s, moderate but significant, appeared in all four CD4+ subsets of Type 1 diabetes patients. Whatever favoring of shorter templates PCR might show would apply equally to patients and controls.

The sample holds a few counts of this clone. The target antigen is unknown. The investigators reverse transcribed all of the isolated RNA, so they sequenced expressed TCRB transcripts. The table came from immunoSEQ multiplex PCR; TCRdb's copy has only in-frame clones and leaves some out. The sample carries under 300,000 clones, about a fifth recorded once. The clonotype was recovered from a woman aged 40 to 49 with type 1 diabetes. The rearrangement joins TRBV9 to TRBJ1-2; 7 bases are shared with TRBD1. The sample comprised naive CD4+ T cells from blood. The DNA of the CDR3 is TGTGCCAGCAGCGTAGGGGGGACAGATCTTAACTATGGCTACACCTTC. This gives the protein CASSVGGTDLNYGYTF.